This T cell receptor beta chain is drawn from a study of T cell repertoires and Cas9 in healthy adults. Study at large: SpCas9-reactive CD4 and CD8 T cells were characterized for potency, cytotoxicity and lineage.

General observations from the study: SpCas9-reactive regulatory T cells reportedly mitigated SpCas9-reactive effector T cells in vitro.

In the case of this clone: As yet, its antigen is unknown.

Some clones are missing from TCRdb's copy, which holds only in-frame ones; the method was immunoSEQ multiplex PCR. The sample holds about 22,000 clones, 85% to 95% seen once. The germline gives CDR1 SGHVS, CDR2 FNYEAQ. CDR3 length: 17 residues. V was shortened by 5 bases and J by 3 bases, with 22 bases between the two germline ends. Source material: CD4+ effector T cells (CD127+, CD25-, CD137-, CD154-) from PBMCs; culture status not recorded. The chain recombines TRBV7-6 with TRBJ2-5; D is tentatively TRBD1 or TRBD2 (5 bases each). This receptor was obtained from a human donor in good health. CDR3 bases: TGTGCCAGCAGCCAGGAATCGGTTGGGGGATACAAAGAGACCCAGTACTTC. It yields the protein CASSQESVGGYKETQYF.